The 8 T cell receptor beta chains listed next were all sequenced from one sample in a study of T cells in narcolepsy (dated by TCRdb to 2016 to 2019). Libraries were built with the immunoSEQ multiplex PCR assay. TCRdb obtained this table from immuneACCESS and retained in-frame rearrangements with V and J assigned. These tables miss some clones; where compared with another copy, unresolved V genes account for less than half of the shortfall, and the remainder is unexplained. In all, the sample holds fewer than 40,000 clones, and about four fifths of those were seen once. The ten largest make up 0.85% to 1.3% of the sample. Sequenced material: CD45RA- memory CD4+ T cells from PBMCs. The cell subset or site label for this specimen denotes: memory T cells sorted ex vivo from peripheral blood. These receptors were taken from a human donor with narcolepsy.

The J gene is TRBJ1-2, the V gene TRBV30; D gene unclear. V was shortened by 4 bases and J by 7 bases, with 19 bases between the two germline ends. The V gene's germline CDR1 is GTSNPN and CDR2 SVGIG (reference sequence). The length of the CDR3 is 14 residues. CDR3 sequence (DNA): TGTGCCTGGAATGTCGACGGGAATAGAGGTGGCTACACCTTC. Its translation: CAWNVDGNRGGYTF.

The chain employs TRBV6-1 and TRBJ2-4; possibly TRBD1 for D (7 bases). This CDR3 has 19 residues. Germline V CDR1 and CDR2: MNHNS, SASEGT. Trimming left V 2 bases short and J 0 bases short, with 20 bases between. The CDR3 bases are TGTGCCAGCAGTGAACGGCGGGACAGCGCTTTCATAGCCAAAAACATTCAGTACTTC. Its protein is CASSERRDSAFIAKNIQYF.

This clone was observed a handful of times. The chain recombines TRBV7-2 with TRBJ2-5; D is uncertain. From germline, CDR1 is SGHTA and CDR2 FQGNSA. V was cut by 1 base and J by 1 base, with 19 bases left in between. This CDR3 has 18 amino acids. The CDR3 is CASSLGDGVSDSQETQYF. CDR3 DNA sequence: TGTGCCAGCAGCTTAGGTGACGGCGTCTCCGACTCCCAAGAGACCCAGTACTTC.

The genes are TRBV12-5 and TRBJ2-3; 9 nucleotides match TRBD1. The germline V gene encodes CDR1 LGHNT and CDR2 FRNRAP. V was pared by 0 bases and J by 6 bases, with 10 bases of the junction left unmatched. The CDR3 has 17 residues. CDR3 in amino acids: CASGLVLGTGMADTQYF. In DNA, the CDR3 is TGTGCTAGTGGTTTGGTACTCGGGACAGGGATGGCCGATACGCAGTATTTT.

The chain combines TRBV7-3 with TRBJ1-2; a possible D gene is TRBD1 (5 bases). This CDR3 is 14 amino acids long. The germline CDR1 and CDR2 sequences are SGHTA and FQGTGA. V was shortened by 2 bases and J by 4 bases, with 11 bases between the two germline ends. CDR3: CASSLERGIYGYTF. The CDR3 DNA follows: TGTGCCAGCAGCTTAGAGCGGGGGATCTATGGCTACACCTTC.

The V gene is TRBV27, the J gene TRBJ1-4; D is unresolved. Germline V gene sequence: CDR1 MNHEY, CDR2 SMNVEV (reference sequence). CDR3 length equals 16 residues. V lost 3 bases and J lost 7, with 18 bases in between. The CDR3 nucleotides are TGTGCCAGCAGTTTGAGGGTTGCGCGCGGAGGTGAAAAACTGTTTTTT. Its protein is CASSLRVARGGEKLFF.

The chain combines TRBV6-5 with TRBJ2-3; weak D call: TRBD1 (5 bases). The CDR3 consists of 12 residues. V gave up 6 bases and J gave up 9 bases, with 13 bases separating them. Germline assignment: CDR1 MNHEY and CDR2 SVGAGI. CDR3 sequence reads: CASRTRGVTQYF. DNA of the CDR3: TGTGCCAGCAGGACAAGGGGTGTAACGCAGTATTTT.

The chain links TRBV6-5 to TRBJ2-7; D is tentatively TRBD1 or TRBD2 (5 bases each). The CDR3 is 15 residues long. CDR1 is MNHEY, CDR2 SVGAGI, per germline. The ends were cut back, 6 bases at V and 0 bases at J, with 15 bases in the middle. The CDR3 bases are TGTGCCAGCAGCCGGGACGGATTGAGCTCCTACGAGCAGTACTTC. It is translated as CASSRDGLSSYEQYF.